A single sample is the source of the 32 T cell receptor beta chains below, sequenced in a study of T-cell reconstitution after alpha-beta-depleted transplantation in children. Unique molecular identifiers were incorporated into the prepared TCRbeta library. TCRdb re-analysed the PCR reads in MiXCR, keeping a single row per CDR3 protein. The repertoire holds fewer than 750,000 distinct CDR3 sequences, with more than 20% as singletons. The sample was PBMCs, mostly from graft donor cells, taken 360 days after TCRalphabeta/CD19-depleted stem cell transplant. These receptors were collected from a boy younger than two who had a stem cell transplant for acute myeloid leukemia, so the T cells may come from the graft donor.

The rearrangement joins TRBV20-1 to TRBJ1-5; D uncertain. CDR1 is DFQATT and CDR2 is SNEGSKA in the germline V gene (reference sequence). Trimming removed 4 bases at V and 0 bases at J, with 10 bases between. The CDR3 is 14 amino acids. CDR3 sequence reads: CSAIQTNSNQPQHF. The CDR3 DNA reads as TGCAGTGCTATACAGACAAATAGCAATCAGCCCCAGCATTTT.

This clonotype was counted at least ten times. The chain couples TRBV6-5 to TRBJ2-3; D may be TRBD1 or TRBD2 (5 bases each). The CDR3 runs 16 residues. The ends were cut back, 0 bases at V and 1 base at J, with 11 bases in the middle. The germline V gene encodes CDR1 MNHEY and CDR2 SVGAGI. The CDR3 DNA reads as TGTGCCAGCAGTTACTCCTGGGGGTCGGGCACAGATACGCAGTATTTT. Amino acid sequence: CASSYSWGSGTDTQYF.

The rearrangement joins TRBV7-2 to TRBJ1-1, with 9 bases that match TRBD1. V dropped 1 base and J dropped 5; count of bases not matched to a gene: 5. Germline CDR1 reads SGHTA; CDR2 reads FQGNSA. The CDR3 contains 15 residues. The DNA for the CDR3 is TGTGCCAGCAGCTTAGGGGGGACAGGGCAAACTGAAGCTTTCTTT. Its translation: CASSLGGTGQTEAFF.

V usage is TRBV4-3 and J usage is TRBJ2-1; 9 positions agree with TRBD1. There are 17 residues in the CDR3. CDR1 LGHNA and CDR2 YSLEER come from the germline V gene. After removal of 1 base from V and 3 bases from J, the junction contained 7 bases not matched to a gene. The CDR3 reads CASSQVPQGAGYNEQFF. CDR3 bases: TGCGCCAGCAGCCAAGTCCCACAGGGGGCAGGCTACAATGAGCAGTTCTTC.

In this sample, this clonotype turned up a few times. J is TRBJ2-1 and V is TRBV20-1; D is ambiguous. CDR3 length equals 16 residues. The germline V and J ends were trimmed by 1 base and 7 bases, with 20 bases remaining between them. Germline CDR1 is DFQATT and CDR2 is SNEGSKA (reference sequence). CDR3 sequence reads: CSARGGYRSPLNEQFF. The CDR3 DNA reads TGCAGTGCTAGAGGCGGCTATCGAAGCCCTTTAAATGAGCAGTTCTTC.

The table lists this clonotype with a few counts. This sequence joins TRBV5-6 and TRBJ2-4; no clear D. V lost 0 bases to trimming and J lost 5 bases, with 6 bases between them. Germline CDR1 SGHDT, CDR2 YYEEEE. This CDR3 has 13 residues. CDR3 DNA: TGTGCCAGCAGCTTGGTTTCGCAAAACATTCAGTACTTC. This gives the protein CASSLVSQNIQYF. The entire variable domain, with the rest obtained from reference TRBV5-6 and TRBJ2-4, is as follows: DAGVTQSPTHLIKTRGQQVTLRCSPKSGHDTVSWYQQALGQGPQFIFQYYEEEERQRGNFPDRFSGHQFPNYSSELNVNALLLGDSALYLCASSLVSQNIQYFGAGTRLSVL.

Of note for this clonotype: It may be a read error: a sequence one base away is much more abundant. The V and J genes are TRBV20-1 and TRBJ2-4; 9 bases map to TRBD2. This CDR3 is 14 amino acids long. CDR1 and CDR2 (germline): DFQATT, SNEGSKA (reference sequence). CDR3: CSSRDRAGGNIQYF. CDR3 nucleotides: TGCAGTTCTAGAGATAGGGCGGGGGGGAACATTCAGTACTTC.

Only a few counts were recorded for this clonotype. The chain is built from TRBV28 and TRBJ2-6; D is unresolved. V shed 3 bases and J shed 5 bases, with 5 bases lying between them. Germline-derived CDR1 and CDR2 are MDHEN and SYDVKM. The CDR3 spans 13 residues. CDR3 loop: CASSFDRANVLTF. The CDR3 coding sequence is TGTGCCAGCAGTTTCGACCGGGCCAACGTCCTGACTTTC.

This clonotype appeared many times. This sequence joins TRBV12-3 or TRBV12-4 and TRBJ2-5; possible D gene TRBD1, 6 bases. V was shortened by 5 bases and J by 2 bases, with 21 bases between the two germline ends. The CDR3 has 17 amino acids. The CDR3 protein is CASSPDPRLGQQETQYF. The CDR3, as DNA: TGTGCCAGCAGTCCCGACCCCAGACTTGGACAGCAAGAGACCCAGTACTTC.

CDR3 region: CSARVPGSHNSPLHF. In nucleotides, the CDR3 is TGCAGTGCTAGGGTTCCAGGGTCCCATAATTCACCCCTCCACTTT. The chain carries TRBV20-1 and TRBJ1-6; possible D gene TRBD1, 5 bases. The germline CDR1 and CDR2 sequences are DFQATT and SNEGSKA (reference sequence). The V end was cut by 3 bases, the J end by 5 bases, with 14 bases between. The CDR3 runs to 15 residues.

The genes are TRBV24-1 and TRBJ2-6; TRBD1 is a possible D gene (7 bases). V gave up 3 bases and J gave up 3 bases, with 14 bases separating them. Germline lookup yields CDR1 KGHDR and CDR2 SFDVKD. The CDR3 length is 17 residues. CDR3 protein: CATSDPTGDFGANVLTF. The CDR3 DNA reads TGTGCCACCAGTGATCCTACAGGGGACTTTGGGGCCAACGTCCTGACTTTC.

For the CDR3, the DNA is TGCAGCGTTGGCCCGGGAAAAAATGAGAAGACCCAGTACTTC. This gives the protein CSVGPGKNEKTQYF. This sequence joins TRBV29-1 and TRBJ2-5, with D perhaps matching TRBD2 (5 bases). CDR1 and CDR2 from the germline V gene are SQVTM and ANQGSEA. The V end lost 4 bases, the J end lost 6 bases, and 18 bases lay between the germline ends. This CDR3 spans 14 amino acids. Filled out from reference TRBV29-1 and TRBJ2-5, the complete variable domain reads SAVISQKPSRDICQRGTSLTIQCQVDSQVTMMFWYRQQPGQSLTLIATANQGSEATYESGFVIDKFPISRPNLTFSTLTVSNMSPEDSSIYLCSVGPGKNEKTQYFGPGTRLLVL.

This clonotype has only a few counts. V gene TRBV20-1 combines with J gene TRBJ2-5, with 8 bases that match TRBD2. The germline V gene encodes CDR1 DFQATT and CDR2 SNEGSKA (reference sequence). The junction had 4 bases not matched to a gene; V was cut back by 5 bases and J by 2 bases. The CDR3 contains 13 residues. The CDR3 is CSASTGGQETQYF. Here the CDR3 DNA reads TGCAGTGCTTCCACGGGGGGGCAAGAGACCCAGTACTTC.

This chain connects TRBV12-3 or TRBV12-4 to TRBJ2-7; no reliable D call. CDR3 length: 15 residues. With 5 bases removed from V and 3 bases from J, the gap between germline ends came to 17 bases. The CDR3 region has the DNA TGTGCCAGCAGTCCCCGACTTAGCCCGGTCTACGAGCAGTACTTC. Its translation is CASSPRLSPVYEQYF.

This clonotype was counted a few times. This sequence joins TRBV29-1 and TRBJ2-5; D possibly corresponds to TRBD1 (6 bases). V was shortened by 7 bases and J by 5 bases, with 23 bases between the two germline ends. CDR1 is SQVTM, CDR2 ANQGSEA, per germline. The CDR3 sequence is 15 residues long. The CDR3 nucleotides are TGCAGCGCTAGTTTTGGTAGAACAGGGTTTGAGACCCAGTACTTC. Protein product: CSASFGRTGFETQYF.

This clonotype was seen at least ten times. This rearrangement joins TRBV20-1 to TRBJ1-6; no reliable D call. Germline V gives CDR1 DFQATT, CDR2 SNEGSKA (reference sequence). The CDR3 sequence is 14 residues long. Trimming removed 6 bases from V and 5 bases from J, with 14 bases in between. CDR3 protein: CSANLDGNNSPLHF. The CDR3 region has the DNA TGCAGTGCCAACCTCGACGGGAATAATTCACCCCTCCACTTT.

The gene calls are TRBV27 and TRBJ2-2; D not resolved. CDR3 length: 15 residues. The V end was cut by 0 bases, the J end by 2 bases, with 7 bases between. The germline gives CDR1 MNHEY, CDR2 SMNVEV (reference sequence). CDR3 nucleotide sequence: TGTGCCAGCAGTTTATCGATTCCTAACACCGGGGAGCTGTTTTTT. Encoded protein: CASSLSIPNTGELFF.

This clonotype occurred many times. The gene calls are TRBV5-1 and TRBJ2-7; 8 bases are a match to TRBD1. The germline V gene encodes CDR1 SGHRS and CDR2 YFSETQ. Trimming at V came to 5 bases and at J to 4 bases, leaving 11 bases not matched to a gene. The CDR3 is 15 amino acids. In nucleotides, the CDR3 is TGCGCCAGCAGTCCGAACCCCGGGACAGGTTACGAGCAGTACTTC. Translated: CASSPNPGTGYEQYF.

This clonotype was recorded many times. The gene calls are TRBV29-1 and TRBJ2-3, with unresolved D. Trimming took 5 bases from V and 1 from J, leaving 10 bases between them. Germline V gene sequence: CDR1 SQVTM, CDR2 ANQGSEA. This CDR3 is 13 amino acids long. The CDR3 loop is CSVRAVRTDTQYF. The CDR3 DNA reads as TGCAGCGTTCGGGCGGTACGCACAGATACGCAGTATTTT.

The rearrangement uses TRBV29-1 and TRBJ1-1; 12 positions match TRBD1. Looked up from germline, CDR1 is SQVTM and CDR2 is ANQGSEA. The CDR3 is 15 amino acids. V gave up 6 bases and J gave up 0 bases; unmatched junction bases: 5. CDR3 sequence (DNA): TGCAGCGTAGACGGGACAGGGGGCATGAACACTGAAGCTTTCTTT. Its protein product is CSVDGTGGMNTEAFF.

CDR3 loop: CASSLYAEAFF. The CDR3 DNA reads as TGTGCCAGCAGTTTATATGCTGAAGCTTTCTTT. The V gene is TRBV12-3 or TRBV12-4, the J gene TRBJ1-1; D gene ambiguous. Between the trimmed V and J ends, which lost 2 bases and 6 bases, there was a span of 4 bases. This CDR3 is 11 amino acids long.

At least ten counts were recorded for this clonotype. V gene TRBV5-8 combines with J gene TRBJ2-6; D is possibly TRBD2 (6 bases). In germline, CDR1 is SGHTS, CDR2 YDEGEE. The V gene lost 6 bases and the J gene lost 0 bases, with 19 bases spanning the gap. The CDR3 runs 18 residues. This chain's CDR3 is CASNPDYRLISGANVLTF. The CDR3 nucleotides read TGTGCCAGCAACCCGGACTACCGTCTTATCTCTGGGGCCAACGTCCTGACTTTC.

This clonotype was observed a few times. J is TRBJ1-1 and V is TRBV27; 7 nucleotides agree with TRBD1. From germline, CDR1 is MNHEY and CDR2 SMNVEV (reference sequence). The J segment lost 0 bases and the V segment lost 5 bases, leaving 6 bases of the junction unmatched. The CDR3 is made up of 15 amino acids. The CDR3 reads CASSPSTGMNTEAFF. CDR3 in DNA: TGTGCCAGCAGTCCATCGACAGGGATGAACACTGAAGCTTTCTTT.

This clonotype has a count of ten or more. The V and J genes are TRBV5-1 and TRBJ2-5; D possibly uses TRBD1 or TRBD2 (5 bases each). The V end lost 0 bases, the J end lost 4 bases, and 13 bases lay between the germline ends. Germline V gene sequence: CDR1 SGHRS, CDR2 YFSETQ. This CDR3 region has 15 residues. CDR3 loop: CASSLEGSEVETQYF. For the CDR3, the DNA is TGCGCCAGCAGCTTGGAGGGGTCGGAGGTAGAGACCCAGTACTTC.

This clonotype turned up a few times. The V call is TRBV5-5, the J call TRBJ2-5; D call uncertain. Per germline, CDR1 SGHKS and CDR2 YYEKEE (reference sequence). V lost 6 bases and J 5 bases, leaving 14 bases between the germline ends. The CDR3 runs to 13 residues. CDR3 amino acids: CASTPTSDETQYF. Here the CDR3 DNA reads TGTGCCAGCACTCCTACCTCTGATGAGACCCAGTACTTC.

This clonotype has a count of ten or more. The chain uses TRBV20-1 and TRBJ1-1; no firm D call. The germline gives CDR1 DFQATT, CDR2 SNEGSKA (reference sequence). The CDR3 runs 11 residues. V was shortened by 2 bases and J by 10 bases, with 11 bases between the two germline ends. CDR3: CSARKDGAAFF. In DNA form, the CDR3 reads TGCAGTGCTAGAAAAGACGGTGCAGCTTTCTTT.

This clonotype has only a few counts. This CDR3 is CASSFSGPEAFF. The CDR3 coding sequence is TGTGCCAGCAGTTTCTCGGGCCCTGAAGCTTTCTTT. The genes are TRBV12-3 or TRBV12-4 and TRBJ1-1, with D unclear. The CDR3 runs 12 residues. With 3 bases removed from V and 6 bases from J, the gap between germline ends came to 8 bases.

The chain has TRBV7-2 and TRBJ2-1, with D possibly TRBD1 on 5 matching bases. The length of the CDR3 is 15 residues. Germline CDR1 is SGHTA and CDR2 is FQGNSA. Trimming shortened V by 5 bases and J by 7 bases, and 18 bases separated the two germline ends. CDR3 sequence (DNA): TGTGCCAGCAGCCCAGACCCCACAGGTTTTAATGAGCAGTTCTTC. This sequence encodes CASSPDPTGFNEQFF.

CDR3 in amino acids: CASSYSSVSEEKLFF. CDR3 sequence (DNA): TGTGCCAGCAGTTACTCCTCGGTGAGTGAGGAAAAACTGTTTTTT. The rearrangement joins TRBV6-5 to TRBJ1-4; D gene unclear. This CDR3 region has 15 residues. Trimming took off 0 bases at V and 8 bases at J, with 13 bases between the two ends. Germline values: CDR1 MNHEY, CDR2 SVGAGI.

CDR3 coding DNA: TGCAGTGCTAGCCCCCAGTGGCCAGAAGAGACCCAGTACTTC. This sequence encodes CSASPQWPEETQYF. The gene calls are TRBV20-1 and TRBJ2-5, with no clear D. The CDR3 spans 14 residues. Germline CDR1 reads DFQATT; CDR2 reads SNEGSKA (reference sequence). Trimming cost V 3 bases and J 3 bases, with 14 bases left between them.

The gene calls are TRBV27 and TRBJ1-4; D possibly corresponds to TRBD1 (5 bases). The germline V gene has CDR1 MNHEY and CDR2 SMNVEV (reference sequence). There are 12 residues in the CDR3. V gave up 6 bases and J gave up 7 bases, with 9 bases separating them. DNA for the CDR3: TGTGCCAGCAGGAGGCAGGGTGAAAAACTGTTTTTT. This gives the protein CASRRQGEKLFF.

V gene TRBV7-2 combines with J gene TRBJ1-5; 12 nucleotides align to TRBD1. The germline gives CDR1 SGHTA, CDR2 FQGNSA. V shed 0 bases and J 5 bases; nucleotides not matched to a gene: 2. The CDR3 runs to 16 residues. The CDR3 is CASSLAGTGGHQPQHF. The DNA of the CDR3 is TGTGCCAGCAGCTTAGCTGGGACAGGGGGCCATCAGCCCCAGCATTTT.